These T cell receptor beta chains were read from a single sample in a study of glioma-infiltrating T cells after dendritic cell vaccination. Profiling relied on immunoSEQ multiplex PCR, and the TCRdb table lists in-frame clones only, not all of them. Counted here are some 38,000 clones, around four fifths occurring once; the ten biggest clones make up more than 7%. The sequences come from blood, collected before dendritic cell vaccination. These receptor sequences come from a human donor with glioblastoma. Each CDR3 is given with its conserved first and last residue. A D gene is named only where the DNA matches it firmly. The listing skips clone size in some rows; elsewhere it reads once, few, many or a size class.

j_gene	abundance	d_gene	v_gene	CDR3nt	CDR3aa
TRBJ1-5	.	.	TRBV4-3	TGCGCCAGCAGCCAAGATCTGCGGGGCGGCAATCAGCCCCAGCATTTT	CASSQDLRGGNQPQHF
TRBJ1-1	.	.	TRBV11-1	TGTGCCAGCAGCGGATCGGGTCACACTATGAACACTGAAGCTTTCTTT	CASSGSGHTMNTEAFF
TRBJ1-5	.	.	TRBV19	TGTGCCAGTAGTATGGGACGGGGGTATCAGCCCCAGCATTTT	CASSMGRGYQPQHF
TRBJ1-6	.	TRBD1	TRBV5-6	TGTGCCAGCAGCAGCGGGACAGGGAGGGGTTCACCCCTCCACTTT	CASSSGTGRGSPLHF
TRBJ1-1	.	.	TRBV7-2	TGTGCCAGCAGCTCCACCCCCACAGGGCCTGAAGCTTTCTTT	CASSSTPTGPEAFF
TRBJ2-7	.	.	TRBV18	TGTGCCAGCTCACTCGACCGGGACAACTCCTACGAGCAGTACTTC	CASSLDRDNSYEQYF
TRBJ2-2	.	.	TRBV15	TGTGCCACCAGCAGAGAAACGATCGGCACCGGGGAGCTGTTTTTT	CATSRETIGTGELFF
TRBJ2-7	.	TRBD2	TRBV5-4	TGTGCCAGCAGCCGAGGGCCACTAGCGGGGGTGATCTACGAGCAGTACTTC	CASSRGPLAGVIYEQYF
TRBJ2-5	.	.	TRBV20-1	TGCAGTGCCCAGAGGGAGACCCAGTACTTC	CSAQRETQYF
TRBJ2-5	.	TRBD1	TRBV29-1	TGCAGCGTTGACGGGACAGGGGGACGGGAGACCCAGTACTTC	CSVDGTGGRETQYF
TRBJ2-2	.	TRBD1	TRBV14	TGTGCCAGCAGCCCTAATTTCGGGACAGGGGGACTGGCCGGGGAGCTGTTTTTT	CASSPNFGTGGLAGELFF
TRBJ2-2	.	.	TRBV5-1	TGCGCCAGCAGCTTGGACGGACAGCTGAACACCGGGGAGCTGTTTTTT	CASSLDGQLNTGELFF
TRBJ1-2	.	.	TRBV28	TGTGCCAGCAGTTTCGCCCCCAGGGATGGCTACACCTTC	CASSFAPRDGYTF
TRBJ1-2	few	.	TRBV7-9	TGTGCCAGCAGCCCCGGGACTTCCCAAAGGGGCTACACCTTC	CASSPGTSQRGYTF
TRBJ2-1	once	.	TRBV9	TGTGCCAGCAGCCAAAACAGGGATGAGCAGTTCTTC	CASSQNRDEQFF
TRBJ1-2	.	TRBD1	TRBV30	TGTGCCTGGAGGAAGGACAGGGTCGATGGCTACACCTTC	CAWRKDRVDGYTF